The 31 T cell receptor beta chains presented below share a single source sample, sequenced in a study of control samples from healthy donors and cancer patients. TCRdb's table, derived via immunoSEQ multiplex PCR, lists solely in-frame clones and lacks some. The sample records about 120,000 clones, around 88% being singletons. Sequenced input: blood. The receptors stem from a man aged 40-50 years in good health.

The chain has TRBV10-1 and TRBJ2-7; 9 bases agree with TRBD2. J was trimmed by 2 bases and V by 5 bases; bases with no gene match: 4. This CDR3 is 14 amino acids long. Germline assignment: CDR1 WNHNN and CDR2 SYGVQD (reference sequence). The CDR3 spells CASSSGGTTYEQYF. The CDR3 region has the DNA TGCGCCAGCAGTAGCGGGGGGACCACCTACGAGCAGTACTTC.

The rearrangement links TRBV4-3 to TRBJ1-3; no clear D gene. CDR1 is LGHNA, CDR2 YSLEER, per germline. V lost 1 base, J lost 0 bases, and 7 bases lay in between. The CDR3 contains 15 residues. The DNA for the CDR3 is TGCGCCAGCAGCCAAGGATCAGGCTCTGGAAACACCATATATTTT. Translation gives CASSQGSGSGNTIYF.

V usage is TRBV7-9 and J usage is TRBJ2-5, with 8 bases matching TRBD2. The CDR3 covers 14 residues. After removal of 3 bases from V and 2 bases from J, the junction contained 2 bases not matched to a gene. CDR1 is SEHNR, CDR2 FQNEAQ, per germline (reference sequence). The CDR3 nucleotides are TGTGCCAGCAGCTTTACTAGCGGTCAAGAGACCCAGTACTTC. As protein: CASSFTSGQETQYF.

The chain recombines TRBV4-3 with TRBJ1-2, with TRBD1 identical over 10 bases. V lost 2 bases, J lost 4 bases, and 1 base stayed unmatched. The germline gives CDR1 LGHNA, CDR2 YSLEER. There are 14 residues in the CDR3. This chain's CDR3 is CASSQRDRGYGYTF. In DNA form, the CDR3 reads TGCGCCAGCAGCCAAAGGGACAGGGGCTATGGCTACACCTTC.

The chain combines TRBV12-5 with TRBJ2-7, with 9 bases aligning to TRBD2. Unmatched junction bases numbered 10, after V lost 0 bases and J lost 1 base. Germline V gene lookup returns CDR1 LGHNT and CDR2 FRNRAP. CDR3 length equals 18 residues. The CDR3 DNA reads TGTGCTAGTGGTTTGGTATTGACTAGCGGCCACCAATCCTACGAGCAGTACTTC. It encodes CASGLVLTSGHQSYEQYF. The full variable domain, completed using reference TRBV12-5 and TRBJ2-7, is DARVTQTPRHKVTEMGQEVTMRCQPILGHNTVFWYRQTMMQGLELLAYFRNRAPLDDSGMPKDRFSAEMPDATLATLKIQPSEPRDSAVYFCASGLVLTSGHQSYEQYFGPGTRLTVT.

J is TRBJ1-3 and V is TRBV12-3 or TRBV12-4; D is unresolved. Trimming cost V 4 bases and J 5 bases, with 6 bases left between them. The CDR3 spans 12 residues. CDR3 in DNA: TGTGCCAGCAGTTGGCAGAGAAACACCATATATTTT. Protein: CASSWQRNTIYF.

This chain connects TRBV13 to TRBJ1-1; tentative D call: TRBD1 (5 bases). Germline CDR1 and CDR2: PRHDT and FYEKMQ (reference sequence). V was cut by 5 bases and J by 7 bases, with 14 bases left in between. This CDR3 has 13 residues. The CDR3 nucleotides are TGTGCCAGCAGCGGGGGACGACAACTTGAAGCTTTCTTT. Protein: CASSGGRQLEAFF. Based on the CDR3 plus reference TRBV13 and TRBJ1-1, the full variable domain is AAGVIQSPRHLIKEKRETATLKCYPIPRHDTVYWYQQGPGQDPQFLISFYEKMQSDKGSIPDRFSAQQFSDYHSELNMSSLELGDSALYFCASSGGRQLEAFFGQGTRLTVV.

This clone occurred once. This chain links TRBV2 with TRBJ1-1; the match to TRBD1 covers 7 bases. In germline, CDR1 is SNHLY, CDR2 FYNNEI. Losses at the gene ends were 7 bases for V and 0 bases for J; bases not matched to a gene: 14. This CDR3 is built from 17 residues. The CDR3 DNA sequence: TGTGCCAGCATCCCCAGGGGGTTGTTTACCATGAACACTGAAGCTTTCTTT. Residues: CASIPRGLFTMNTEAFF.

The chain couples TRBV30 to TRBJ2-7; 11 nucleotides line up with TRBD2. This CDR3 spans 15 amino acids. Unmatched junction bases numbered 12, after V lost 5 bases and J lost 6 bases. Germline V gene data show CDR1 as GTSNPN and CDR2 as SVGIG (reference sequence). CDR3 sequence (DNA): TGTGCCTGGGGTACGGGGCTAGCGGGGGGACGCGAGCAGTACTTC. Residues: CAWGTGLAGGREQYF.

The chain joins TRBV24-1 to TRBJ2-3; possible D gene TRBD1, 5 bases. This CDR3 spans 17 amino acids. Germline V CDR1 and CDR2: KGHDR, SFDVKD. V lost 3 bases to trimming and J lost 0 bases, with 15 bases between them. The DNA for the CDR3 is TGTGCCACCAGTGATAGGACACACCTGTCTAGCACAGATACGCAGTATTTT. Translating it yields CATSDRTHLSSTDTQYF.

V usage is TRBV2 and J usage is TRBJ1-6; D possibly corresponds to TRBD1 (6 bases). Germline V lookup: CDR1 SNHLY, CDR2 FYNNEI. Trimming left V 6 bases short and J 7 bases short, with 13 bases between. The CDR3 is made up of 14 amino acids. This chain's CDR3 is CASRPTGRNSPLHF. Written as DNA, the CDR3 is TGTGCCAGCAGACCTACAGGGAGGAATTCACCCCTCCACTTT.

V gene TRBV18 combines with J gene TRBJ2-3, with 15 bases matching TRBD2. J lost 6 bases, V lost 8 bases, and 3 bases had no gene match. Germline V CDR1 and CDR2: KGHSH, LQKENI. The CDR3 contains 14 residues. The CDR3 DNA sequence: TGTGCCAGCGCCGGGACTAGCGGGGGGGATACGCAGTATTTT. Translating it yields CASAGTSGGDTQYF.

V gene TRBV2 combines with J gene TRBJ2-3; a weak D match, TRBD2 (6 bases). The CDR3 has 17 amino acids. The V gene lost 2 bases and the J gene lost 1 base, with 16 bases spanning the gap. CDR1 is SNHLY, CDR2 FYNNEI, per germline. CDR3 sequence: CASSELRRARGTDTQYF. Written as DNA, the CDR3 is TGTGCCAGCAGTGAACTGAGGAGGGCCCGTGGCACAGATACGCAGTATTTT.

The chain recombines TRBV7-2 with TRBJ2-2; D is tentatively TRBD1 or TRBD2 (5 bases each). V dropped 1 base and J dropped 7 bases, with 16 bases sitting between them. The CDR3 is 16 amino acids. Germline V gene lookup returns CDR1 SGHTA and CDR2 FQGNSA. CDR3 sequence: CASSLGGVGFGGELFF. The CDR3 bases are TGTGCCAGCAGCTTAGGAGGGGTGGGATTTGGCGGGGAGCTGTTTTTT.

A remark on this clone: Other nucleotide sequences from this sample produce the same CDR3. The rearrangement joins TRBV5-1 to TRBJ1-5, with D maybe TRBD1 (5 bases). Germline CDR1 is SGHRS and CDR2 is YFSETQ. Deletions cut 0 bases from V and 5 bases from J, with 6 bases between. The CDR3 spans 13 residues. The CDR3 DNA is TGCGCCAGCAGCTTGGGAGGGGATCAGCCCCAGCATTTT. It specifies CASSLGGDQPQHF.

This sequence joins TRBV5-1 and TRBJ2-6; TRBD1 is a possible D gene (5 bases). Germline V gives CDR1 SGHRS, CDR2 YFSETQ. Trimming removed 4 bases from V and 0 bases from J, with 8 bases in between. The CDR3 sequence is 15 residues long. The CDR3 DNA reads TGCGCCAGCAGCACCGACAGCTCTGGGGCCAACGTCCTGACTTTC. Translating gives CASSTDSSGANVLTF.

The J gene is TRBJ1-2, the V gene TRBV21-1; TRBD1, the D gene given by the table, was not confirmed from the DNA. TRBV21-1 has pseudogene status. This CDR3 is built from 14 residues. CDR3: CATEHDSTNYGYTF. The CDR3 DNA sequence: TGTGCCACCGAACACGACAGCACTAACTATGGCTACACCTTC.

The rearrangement joins TRBV24-1 to TRBJ2-3, with D tentatively TRBD1 or TRBD2 (6 bases each). CDR1 and CDR2 from the germline V gene are KGHDR and SFDVKD. Trimming stripped 5 bases from V and 2 bases from J, with 19 bases between. The CDR3 has 17 amino acids. CDR3 loop: CATSVGIGGLHTDTQYF. The CDR3 DNA is TGTGCCACCAGTGTTGGCATAGGGGGGCTCCACACAGATACGCAGTATTTT.

This clone was found once. The gene calls are TRBV4-2 and TRBJ2-7; TRBD1 agrees at 10 bases. In germline, CDR1 is LGHNA, CDR2 YNFKEQ. This CDR3 has 17 amino acids. V lost 4 bases and J lost 1; bases outside the gene matches: 10. The CDR3 protein is CASSPKLRTGGSYEQYF. For the CDR3, the DNA is TGTGCCAGCAGCCCCAAACTTAGGACAGGGGGGTCCTACGAGCAGTACTTC.

This chain links TRBV4-3 with TRBJ1-1; 9 nucleotides match TRBD1. The ends lost 4 bases at V and 5 bases at J; junction bases unmatched: 8. CDR3 length equals 15 residues. Germline V gene lookup returns CDR1 LGHNA and CDR2 YSLEER. The CDR3 loop reads CASSPIYRGRTEAFF. In DNA, the CDR3 is TGCGCCAGCAGCCCTATCTACAGGGGGCGGACTGAAGCTTTCTTT.

The CDR3 bases are TGTGCCTGGAGTCCTAGCTACAATGAGCAGTTCTTC. Encoded protein: CAWSPSYNEQFF. The V call is TRBV30, the J call TRBJ2-1, with D unclear. Trimming left V 2 bases short and J 3 bases short, with 5 bases between. Germline V gene data show CDR1 as GTSNPN and CDR2 as SVGIG (reference sequence). The CDR3 length is 12 residues.

Details on this clone: This same CDR3 is encoded by further DNA sequences in the sample. The chain is built from TRBV5-1 and TRBJ1-5; D unclear. V was cut by 4 bases and J by 3 bases, with 8 bases left in between. The CDR3 length is 13 residues. Germline CDR1 reads SGHRS; CDR2 reads YFSETQ. The CDR3 protein is CASSLGVNQPQHF. The CDR3 bases are TGCGCCAGCAGCCTAGGCGTCAATCAGCCCCAGCATTTT.

The V gene is TRBV19, the J gene TRBJ2-1, with TRBD2 identical over 15 bases. The trim removed 8 bases at V and 7 bases at J, leaving 6 bases unmatched. Germline V CDR1 and CDR2: LNHDA, SQIVND (reference sequence). The CDR3 loop spans 15 amino acids. In DNA form, the CDR3 reads TGTGCCAGTGGACTAGCGGGGGGGTCTCTGAATGAGCAGTTCTTC. It encodes CASGLAGGSLNEQFF.

The chain has TRBV3-1 (or the pseudogene TRBV3-2) and TRBJ1-1, with 7 bases aligning to TRBD1. The junction had 2 bases not matched to a gene; V was cut back by 2 bases and J by 5 bases. Per the germline V gene, CDR1 is LGHDT and CDR2 is YNNKEL (reference sequence). There are 13 residues in the CDR3. CDR3 sequence (DNA): TGTGCCAGCAGCCAACGCAGGGGGACTGAAGCTTTCTTT. Its translation: CASSQRRGTEAFF.

V is TRBV5-1 and J is TRBJ1-1; D remains unclear. Germline V gene data show CDR1 as SGHRS and CDR2 as YFSETQ. V lost 4 bases to trimming and J lost 4 bases, with 14 bases between them. The CDR3 consists of 14 residues. CDR3 in DNA: TGCGCCAGCAGCCTCTTCGGGGAGGCCACTGAAGCTTTCTTT. Translated: CASSLFGEATEAFF.

The chain links TRBV18 to TRBJ1-2; D gene uncertain. Germline assignment: CDR1 KGHSH and CDR2 LQKENI. Deletions cut 3 bases from V and 2 bases from J, with 13 bases between. The CDR3 runs to 15 residues. CDR3 bases: TGTGCCAGCTCACCGGAATCGGGTGTCAACTATGGCTACACCTTC. Translating it yields CASSPESGVNYGYTF.

V is TRBV19 and J is TRBJ1-1; D not certain. Germline assignment: CDR1 LNHDA and CDR2 SQIVND (reference sequence). The CDR3 extends over 15 amino acids. V gave up 5 bases and J gave up 0 bases, with 13 bases separating them. The CDR3 DNA sequence: TGTGCCAGTAGTCCCCAACAGAGCATGAACACTGAAGCTTTCTTT. Translating it yields CASSPQQSMNTEAFF.

This rearrangement joins TRBV11-3 to TRBJ2-5; 7 bases agree with TRBD2. V lost 5 bases and J lost 1; bases outside the gene matches: 4. Germline CDR1 and CDR2: SGHNT and YENEEA. The CDR3 contains 14 residues. The CDR3, as DNA: TGTGCCAGCAGCCTCCAGCGGGGCCAAGAGACCCAGTACTTC. It encodes CASSLQRGQETQYF.

The CDR3 coding sequence is TGTGCCAGCAGCTTGGCCGGAGGGTCCGGCAATTCACCCCTCCACTTT. It specifies CASSLAGGSGNSPLHF. The J gene is TRBJ1-6, the V gene TRBV5-5; no definite D call. Germline V gene lookup returns CDR1 SGHKS and CDR2 YYEKEE (reference sequence). The ends were cut back, 0 bases at V and 7 bases at J, with 14 bases in the middle. This CDR3 region has 16 residues.

The chain has TRBV7-3 and TRBJ2-2; TRBD2 might be the D (5 bases). CDR1 is SGHTA and CDR2 is FQGTGA in the germline V gene. The V gene lost 4 bases and the J gene lost 6 bases, with 9 bases spanning the gap. The CDR3 contains 13 residues. CDR3 in DNA: TGTGCCAGCAGCTCCCGGAGGCCCGGGGAGCTGTTTTTT. Translation: CASSSRRPGELFF.

CDR3 residues: CASSATSPGPYGYTF. CDR3 DNA: TGTGCCAGCTCCGCCACGAGCCCGGGACCCTATGGCTACACCTTC. The chain uses TRBV18 and TRBJ1-2; possible D gene TRBD1, 5 bases. Per germline, CDR1 KGHSH and CDR2 LQKENI. CDR3 length: 15 amino acids. V dropped 6 bases and J dropped 4 bases, with 18 bases sitting between them.